The clone carrying this TCR beta chain was detected a few times. The table came from immunoSEQ multiplex PCR; TCRdb's copy has only in-frame clones and leaves some out. The sample has 90,000 to 130,000 clones, 75% to 90% seen once; the top ten hold 0.8% to 0.9%. The data derive from a study of blood T cell repertoires in COVID-19. This CDR3 spans 15 amino acids. V shed 0 bases and J shed 4 bases, with 10 bases lying between them. Germline loops: CDR1 SGDLS, CDR2 YYNGEE. This TCR came from a woman between 65 and 79 years old with acute or convalescent COVID-19. Sequencing was performed on peripheral blood. The V gene is TRBV9, the J gene TRBJ1-4; D unresolved. As DNA, the CDR3 is TGTGCCAGCAGCGTAGGAGGAGGCTTTAATGAAAAACTGTTTTTT. The encoded protein is CASSVGGGFNEKLFF. The full variable domain, its missing parts supplied by reference TRBV9 and TRBJ1-4, is DSGVTQTPKHLITATGQRVTLRCSPRSGDLSVYWYQQSLDQGLQFLIQYYNGEERAKGNILERFSAQQFPDLHSELNLSSLELGDSALYFCASSVGGGFNEKLFFGSGTQLSVL.